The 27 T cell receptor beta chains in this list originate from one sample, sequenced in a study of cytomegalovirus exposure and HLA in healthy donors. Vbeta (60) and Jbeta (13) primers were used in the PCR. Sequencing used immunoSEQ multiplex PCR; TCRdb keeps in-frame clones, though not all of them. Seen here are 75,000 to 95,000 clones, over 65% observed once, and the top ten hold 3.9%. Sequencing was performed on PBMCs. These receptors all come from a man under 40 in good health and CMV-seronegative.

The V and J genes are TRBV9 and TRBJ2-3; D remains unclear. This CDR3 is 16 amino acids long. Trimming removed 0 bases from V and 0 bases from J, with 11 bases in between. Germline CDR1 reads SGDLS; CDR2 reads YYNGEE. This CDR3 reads CASSVGIASSTDTQYF. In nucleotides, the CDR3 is TGTGCCAGCAGCGTAGGAATAGCCTCTAGCACAGATACGCAGTATTTT.

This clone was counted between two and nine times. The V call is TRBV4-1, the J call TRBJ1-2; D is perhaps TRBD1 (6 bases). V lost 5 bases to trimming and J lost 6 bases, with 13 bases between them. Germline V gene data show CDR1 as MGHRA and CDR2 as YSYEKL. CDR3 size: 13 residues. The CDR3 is CASSGPRTDGYTF. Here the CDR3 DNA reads TGCGCCAGCAGCGGACCTCGGACAGATGGCTACACCTTC.

The CDR3 protein is CASSQVGNEQFF. As DNA, the CDR3 is TGTGCCAGCAGCCAAGTCGGGAATGAGCAGTTCTTC. The rearrangement joins TRBV14 to TRBJ2-1; D is unresolved. The germline gives CDR1 SGHDN, CDR2 FVKESK. The CDR3 has 12 amino acids. V lost 1 base to trimming and J lost 7 bases, with 5 bases between them.

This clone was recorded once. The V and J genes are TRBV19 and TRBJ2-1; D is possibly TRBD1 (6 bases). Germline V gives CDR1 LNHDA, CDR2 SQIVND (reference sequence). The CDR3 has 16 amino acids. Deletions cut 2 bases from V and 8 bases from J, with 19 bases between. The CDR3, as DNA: TGTGCCAGTAGTATAAACCGGGACATCCTGAGGGATGAGCAGTTCTTC. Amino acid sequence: CASSINRDILRDEQFF.

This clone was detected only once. This chain's CDR3 is CASKMRENEKLFF. The CDR3 DNA reads TGTGCCAGTAAAATGCGGGAGAATGAAAAACTGTTTTTT. The chain combines TRBV19 with TRBJ1-4; D is unresolved. V was clipped by 7 bases and J by 5 bases, with 11 bases between them. The length of the CDR3 is 13 residues. Germline V CDR1 and CDR2: LNHDA, SQIVND (reference sequence).

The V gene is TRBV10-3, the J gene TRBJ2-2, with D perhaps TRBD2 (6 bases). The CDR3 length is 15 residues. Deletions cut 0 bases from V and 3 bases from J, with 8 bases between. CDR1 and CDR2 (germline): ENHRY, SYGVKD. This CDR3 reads CAISESSGYTGELFF. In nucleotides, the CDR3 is TGTGCCATCAGTGAGTCGAGCGGGTACACCGGGGAGCTGTTTTTT.

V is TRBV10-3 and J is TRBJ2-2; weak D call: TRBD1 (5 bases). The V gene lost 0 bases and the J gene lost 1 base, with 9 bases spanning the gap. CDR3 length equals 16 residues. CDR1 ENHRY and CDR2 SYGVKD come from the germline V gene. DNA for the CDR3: TGTGCCATCAGTGAGTCGGGTAGGGGGAACACCGGGGAGCTGTTTTTT. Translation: CAISESGRGNTGELFF.

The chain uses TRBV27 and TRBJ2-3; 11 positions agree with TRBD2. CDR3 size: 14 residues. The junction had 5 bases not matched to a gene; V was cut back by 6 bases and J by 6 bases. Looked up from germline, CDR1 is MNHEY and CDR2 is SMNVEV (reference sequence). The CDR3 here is CASRRSGRADTQYF. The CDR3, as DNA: TGTGCCAGCAGACGTAGCGGGAGGGCGGATACGCAGTATTTT.

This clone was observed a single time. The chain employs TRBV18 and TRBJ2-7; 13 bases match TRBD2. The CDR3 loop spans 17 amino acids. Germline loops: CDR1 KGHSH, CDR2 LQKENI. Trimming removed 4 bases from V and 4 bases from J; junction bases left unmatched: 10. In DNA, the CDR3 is TGTGCCAGCTCACGCTCCACTAGCGGGGGGGCTCGGTACGAGCAGTACTTC. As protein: CASSRSTSGGARYEQYF.

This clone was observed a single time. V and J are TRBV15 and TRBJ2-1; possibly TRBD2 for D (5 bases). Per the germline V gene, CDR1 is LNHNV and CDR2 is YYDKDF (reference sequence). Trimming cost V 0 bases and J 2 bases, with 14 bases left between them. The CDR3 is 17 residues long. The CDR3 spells CATSRDFLGSAYNEQFF. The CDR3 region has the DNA TGTGCCACCAGCAGAGATTTTTTGGGGAGTGCCTACAATGAGCAGTTCTTC.

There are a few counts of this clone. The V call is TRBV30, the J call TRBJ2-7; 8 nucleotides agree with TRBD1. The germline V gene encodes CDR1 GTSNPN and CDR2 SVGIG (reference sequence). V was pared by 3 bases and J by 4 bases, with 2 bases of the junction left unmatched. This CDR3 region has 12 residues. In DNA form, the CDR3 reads TGTGCCTGGAGCCAGGGGGCTTACGAGCAGTACTTC. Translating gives CAWSQGAYEQYF.

The CDR3: CASSLGLAGVRGETQYF. The CDR3 bases are TGTGCCAGCAGCTTAGGGCTAGCGGGAGTCAGGGGTGAGACCCAGTACTTC. The V gene is TRBV7-8, the J gene TRBJ2-5; 10 bases align to TRBD2. This CDR3 comprises 17 residues. Germline loops: CDR1 SGHVS, CDR2 FQNEAQ. V was pared by 1 base and J by 5 bases, with 10 bases of the junction left unmatched.

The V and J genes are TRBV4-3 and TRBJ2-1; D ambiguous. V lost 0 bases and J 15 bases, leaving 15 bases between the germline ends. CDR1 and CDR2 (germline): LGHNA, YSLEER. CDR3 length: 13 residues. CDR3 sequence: CASSQDQEAPGFF. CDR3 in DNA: TGCGCCAGCAGCCAAGATCAAGAAGCCCCCGGGTTCTTC.

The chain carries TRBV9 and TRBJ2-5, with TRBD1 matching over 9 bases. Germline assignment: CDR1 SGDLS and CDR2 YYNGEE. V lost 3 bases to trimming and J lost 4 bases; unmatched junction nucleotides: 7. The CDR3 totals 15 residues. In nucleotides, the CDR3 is TGTGCCAGCAGCGGGGGACAGGGAAGAGGAGAGACCCAGTACTTC. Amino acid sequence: CASSGGQGRGETQYF.

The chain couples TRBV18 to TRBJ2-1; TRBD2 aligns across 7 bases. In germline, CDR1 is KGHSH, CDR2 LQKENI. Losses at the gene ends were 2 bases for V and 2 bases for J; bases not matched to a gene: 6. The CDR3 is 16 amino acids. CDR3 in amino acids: CASSPGSAGAYNEQFF. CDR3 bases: TGTGCCAGCTCACCAGGGAGTGCGGGGGCCTACAATGAGCAGTTCTTC. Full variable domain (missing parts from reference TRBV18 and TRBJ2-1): NAGVMQNPRHLVRRRGQEARLRCSPMKGHSHVYWYRQLPEEGLKFMVYLQKENIIDESGMPKERFSAEFPKEGPSILRIQQVVRGDSAAYFCASSPGSAGAYNEQFFGPGTRLTVL.

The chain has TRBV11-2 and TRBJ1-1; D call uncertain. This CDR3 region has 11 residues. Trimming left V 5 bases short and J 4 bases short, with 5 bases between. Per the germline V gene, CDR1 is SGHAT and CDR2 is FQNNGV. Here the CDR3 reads CASSGPTEAFF. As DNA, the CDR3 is TGTGCCAGCAGCGGCCCCACTGAAGCTTTCTTT.

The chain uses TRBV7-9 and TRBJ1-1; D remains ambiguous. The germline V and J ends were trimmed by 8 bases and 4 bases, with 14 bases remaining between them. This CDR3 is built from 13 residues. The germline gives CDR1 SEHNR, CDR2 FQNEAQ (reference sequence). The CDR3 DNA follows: TGTGCCAGCCTAACCCCCCTTAGCACTGAAGCTTTCTTT. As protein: CASLTPLSTEAFF.

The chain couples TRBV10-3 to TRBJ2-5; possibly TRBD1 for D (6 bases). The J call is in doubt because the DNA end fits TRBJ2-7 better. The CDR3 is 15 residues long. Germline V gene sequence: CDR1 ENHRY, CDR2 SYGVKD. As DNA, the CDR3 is TGTGCCATCAGTGACCCGGCAGGGGCGACCTACGAGCAGTACTTC. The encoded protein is CAISDPAGATYEQYF.

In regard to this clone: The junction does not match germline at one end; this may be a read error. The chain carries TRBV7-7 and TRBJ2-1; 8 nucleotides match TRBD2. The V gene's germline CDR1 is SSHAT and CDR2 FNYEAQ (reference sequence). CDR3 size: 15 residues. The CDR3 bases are TGTGCTAGCAGCTTAGCGACTAGCGCCCACAATGAGCAGTTCTTC. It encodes CASSLATSAHNEQFF.

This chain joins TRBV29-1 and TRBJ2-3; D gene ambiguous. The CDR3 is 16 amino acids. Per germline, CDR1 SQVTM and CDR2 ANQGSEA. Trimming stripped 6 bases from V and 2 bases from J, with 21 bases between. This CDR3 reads CSVRKLLQIYTDTQYF. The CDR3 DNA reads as TGCAGCGTACGCAAACTTCTACAGATTTACACAGATACGCAGTATTTT.

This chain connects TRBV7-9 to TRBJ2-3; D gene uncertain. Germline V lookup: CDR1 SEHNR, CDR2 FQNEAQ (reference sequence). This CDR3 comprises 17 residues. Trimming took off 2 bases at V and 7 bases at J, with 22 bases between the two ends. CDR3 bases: TGTGCCAGCAGCTTAAGGATGCGCAGCCAACTGGAGAATACGCAGTATTTT. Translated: CASSLRMRSQLENTQYF.

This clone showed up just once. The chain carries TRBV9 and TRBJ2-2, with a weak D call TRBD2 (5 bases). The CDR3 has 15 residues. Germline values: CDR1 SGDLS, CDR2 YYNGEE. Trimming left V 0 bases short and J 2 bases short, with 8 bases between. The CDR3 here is CASSVVAHNTGELFF. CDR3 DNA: TGTGCCAGCAGCGTAGTAGCGCATAACACCGGGGAGCTGTTTTTT.

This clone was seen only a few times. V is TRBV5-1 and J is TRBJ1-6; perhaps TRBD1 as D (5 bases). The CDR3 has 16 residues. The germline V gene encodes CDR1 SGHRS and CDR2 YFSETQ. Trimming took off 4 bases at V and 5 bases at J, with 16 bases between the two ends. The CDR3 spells CASSSLRGGNNSPLHF. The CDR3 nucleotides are TGCGCCAGCAGCAGTTTACGGGGGGGTAATAATTCACCCCTCCACTTT.

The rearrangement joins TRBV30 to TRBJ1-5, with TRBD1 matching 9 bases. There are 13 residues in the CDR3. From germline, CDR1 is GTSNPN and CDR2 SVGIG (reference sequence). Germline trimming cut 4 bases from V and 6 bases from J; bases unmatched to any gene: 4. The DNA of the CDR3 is TGTGCCTGGACACCGGACAGGGGTCAGCCCCAGCATTTT. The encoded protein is CAWTPDRGQPQHF.

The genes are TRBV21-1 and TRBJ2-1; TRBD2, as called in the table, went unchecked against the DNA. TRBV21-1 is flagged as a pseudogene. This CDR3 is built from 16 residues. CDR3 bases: TGTGCCAGCAGCAAAATAAGACGCGGGAGAGAGTATGAGCAGTTCTTC. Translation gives CASSKIRRGREYEQFF.

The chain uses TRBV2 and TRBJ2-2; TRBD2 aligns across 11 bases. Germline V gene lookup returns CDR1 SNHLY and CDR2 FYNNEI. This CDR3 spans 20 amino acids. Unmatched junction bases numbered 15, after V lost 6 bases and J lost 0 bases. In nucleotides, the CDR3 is TGTGCCAGCAGCCTAGGACAGGGCTTACTAGCGGGAGCGAACACCGGGGAGCTGTTTTTT. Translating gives CASSLGQGLLAGANTGELFF.

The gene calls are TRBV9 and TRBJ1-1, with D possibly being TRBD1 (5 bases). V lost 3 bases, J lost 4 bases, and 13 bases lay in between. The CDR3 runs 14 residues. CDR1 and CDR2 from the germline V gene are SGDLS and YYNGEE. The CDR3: CASSALQETTEAFF. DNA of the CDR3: TGTGCCAGCAGCGCCTTACAGGAGACCACTGAAGCTTTCTTT.